Presented here are 20 T cell receptor beta chains from one specimen sequenced in a study of blood T cell repertoires in COVID-19. Assay: immunoSEQ multiplex PCR; the TCRdb copy retains only in-frame clones and omits some. The top ten hold 7% to 10% of the sample, which has roughly 150,000 clones, approximately 85% seen once. Source material: peripheral blood. The receptors derive from a woman aged 60-75 years with COVID-19, enrolled during active disease.

The chain joins TRBV6-5 to TRBJ1-2, with no clear D. Germline-derived CDR1 and CDR2 are MNHEY and SVGAGI. This CDR3 has 14 amino acids. Trimming pared 2 bases from V and 4 bases from J, leaving 11 bases between. The CDR3 spells CASSYKRYLYGYTF. Written as DNA, the CDR3 is TGTGCCAGCAGTTACAAACGCTACCTCTATGGCTACACCTTC.

The chain employs TRBV6-5 and TRBJ1-2; 8 nucleotides align to TRBD1. This CDR3 has 14 amino acids. Germline CDR1 MNHEY, CDR2 SVGAGI. The V gene end was trimmed by 6 bases and the J gene end by 2 bases; junction bases not matched to a gene: 5. The CDR3 DNA is TGTGCCAGCAGGGGGACAGGAGAAAACTATGGCTACACCTTC. Amino acid sequence: CASRGTGENYGYTF.

This clone was recorded only once. This sequence joins TRBV3-1 (or the pseudogene TRBV3-2) and TRBJ2-6; D is undetermined. V dropped 11 bases and J dropped 2 bases, with 10 bases sitting between them. Germline V gene data show CDR1 as LGHDT and CDR2 as YNNKEL (reference sequence). The CDR3 has 13 residues. In nucleotides, the CDR3 is TGTGCCTGCGGCGGTGCTGGGGCCAACGTCCTGACTTTC. This encodes CACGGAGANVLTF.

This chain uses TRBV19 with TRBJ1-5; 7 bases are a match to TRBD1. CDR3 length: 14 amino acids. The V segment lost 5 bases and the J segment 6 bases; nucleotides outside the gene matches: 7. Germline loops: CDR1 LNHDA, CDR2 SQIVND (reference sequence). CDR3: CASSLQGQPQPQHF. CDR3 bases: TGTGCCAGTAGTTTACAGGGGCAGCCTCAGCCCCAGCATTTT.

The chain carries TRBV24-1 and TRBJ1-4, with a weak D call TRBD1 (5 bases). This CDR3 region has 15 residues. V was clipped by 2 bases and J by 8 bases, with 14 bases between them. Per germline, CDR1 KGHDR and CDR2 SFDVKD. CDR3 loop: CATSDSGRQGEKLFF. The CDR3 coding sequence is TGTGCCACCAGTGATTCGGGCAGGCAGGGAGAAAAACTGTTTTTT.

The chain has TRBV11-2 and TRBJ1-1, with D possibly TRBD1 on 5 matching bases. CDR3 length equals 14 residues. V lost 5 bases and J 4 bases, leaving 14 bases between the germline ends. CDR1 and CDR2 from the germline V gene are SGHAT and FQNNGV. The CDR3 coding sequence is TGTGCCAGCAGCAGACTCGGGGGTACCACTGAAGCTTTCTTT. Protein: CASSRLGGTTEAFF.

V is TRBV19 and J is TRBJ2-1; 8 bases align to TRBD1. Losses at the gene ends were 8 bases for V and 5 bases for J; bases not matched to a gene: 5. The germline V gene encodes CDR1 LNHDA and CDR2 SQIVND (reference sequence). CDR3 size: 13 residues. CDR3 protein: CASGRDRNNEQFF. The DNA for the CDR3 is TGTGCCAGTGGCCGGGACAGGAACAATGAGCAGTTCTTC.

The genes are TRBV19 and TRBJ1-4, with a weak D call TRBD1 (6 bases). Trimming cost V 5 bases and J 6 bases, with 10 bases left between them. This CDR3 region has 13 residues. The V gene's germline CDR1 is LNHDA and CDR2 SQIVND (reference sequence). Here the CDR3 DNA reads TGTGCCAGTAGTCTAGGGACATATGAAAAACTGTTTTTT. Translation gives CASSLGTYEKLFF.

The rearrangement links TRBV5-1 to TRBJ1-2; 10 nucleotides align to TRBD1. The trim removed 0 bases at V and 0 bases at J, leaving 5 bases unmatched. The CDR3 has 17 residues. Germline V gene lookup returns CDR1 SGHRS and CDR2 YFSETQ. CDR3 loop: CASSLAGTGAANYGYTF. The DNA of the CDR3 is TGCGCCAGCAGCTTGGCCGGGACAGGGGCCGCTAACTATGGCTACACCTTC.

The chain recombines TRBV5-1 with TRBJ1-4; a possible D gene is TRBD1 (6 bases). Germline CDR1 SGHRS, CDR2 YFSETQ. Trimming stripped 5 bases from V and 5 bases from J, with 13 bases between. The length of the CDR3 is 14 residues. The CDR3 bases are TGCGCCAGCAGTGTCACAGGGTCCAATGAAAAACTGTTTTTT. Residues: CASSVTGSNEKLFF.

V gene TRBV6-6 combines with J gene TRBJ1-4; 7 bases match TRBD1. J lost 4 bases, V lost 8 bases, and 10 bases had no gene match. Germline CDR1 reads MNHNY; CDR2 reads SVGAGI (reference sequence). The CDR3 runs to 15 residues. The CDR3: CASSIQGQHNEKLFF. CDR3 in DNA: TGTGCCAGCTCAATCCAGGGACAGCATAATGAAAAACTGTTTTTT.

CDR3 sequence (DNA): TGTGCCAGCTCACTTCAGGGCTACGAGCAGTACGTC. It codes for CASSLQGYEQYV. V is TRBV18 and J is TRBJ2-7; possible D gene TRBD1, 5 bases. This CDR3 region has 12 residues. The ends were cut back, 4 bases at V and 3 bases at J, with 7 bases in the middle. The germline V gene encodes CDR1 KGHSH and CDR2 LQKENI.

J is TRBJ2-2 and V is TRBV6-5, with a weak D call TRBD1 (6 bases). Germline V gene sequence: CDR1 MNHEY, CDR2 SVGAGI. The CDR3 length is 15 residues. Trimming shortened V by 6 bases and J by 5 bases, and 16 bases separated the two germline ends. CDR3 sequence: CASRGNRVGTGELFF. DNA of the CDR3: TGTGCCAGCAGGGGGAACAGGGTTGGGACCGGGGAGCTGTTTTTT.

This clone appeared a single time. The V call is TRBV18, the J call TRBJ2-5; D ambiguous. Germline-derived CDR1 and CDR2 are KGHSH and LQKENI. V shed 4 bases and J shed 2 bases, with 2 bases lying between them. This CDR3 has 11 residues. The CDR3 is CASSLQETQYF. As DNA, the CDR3 is TGTGCCAGCTCACTACAAGAGACCCAGTACTTC. The full variable domain, with the rest looked up from reference TRBV18 and TRBJ2-5, is NAGVMQNPRHLVRRRGQEARLRCSPMKGHSHVYWYRQLPEEGLKFMVYLQKENIIDESGMPKERFSAEFPKEGPSILRIQQVVRGDSAAYFCASSLQETQYFGPGTRLLVL.

V gene TRBV19 combines with J gene TRBJ2-1; 10 bases align to TRBD2. CDR3 size: 16 residues. Germline lookup yields CDR1 LNHDA and CDR2 SQIVND (reference sequence). V shed 6 bases, J shed 6 bases, and the junction held 11 bases outside the gene matches. The CDR3 bases are TGTGCCAGTAGGGGCCCATCCAGCGGGGGGGCCAATGAGCAGTTCTTC. This sequence encodes CASRGPSSGGANEQFF.

J is TRBJ1-6 and V is TRBV19; TRBD1 matches at 8 bases. Germline V gene lookup returns CDR1 LNHDA and CDR2 SQIVND (reference sequence). J gave up 10 bases and V 2 bases, and 4 bases lay outside the gene matches. The CDR3 is 14 amino acids. In DNA form, the CDR3 reads TGTGCCAGTAGTATAAGGGGACAGGACTCACCCCTCCACTTT. Translating it yields CASSIRGQDSPLHF.

The chain recombines TRBV3-1 (or the pseudogene TRBV3-2) with TRBJ2-1; possible D gene TRBD2, 6 bases. V gave up 1 base and J gave up 7 bases, with 17 bases separating them. There are 16 residues in the CDR3. The germline V gene has CDR1 LGHDT and CDR2 YNNKEL (reference sequence). CDR3 bases: TGTGCCAGCAGCCAAGGGAGGACTTCGGGGGTAAATGAGCAGTTCTTC. Encoded protein: CASSQGRTSGVNEQFF.

The chain has TRBV6-5 and TRBJ1-5; the D is unclear. Germline V gene data show CDR1 as MNHEY and CDR2 as SVGAGI. The CDR3 sequence is 15 residues long. The V and J ends lost 4 bases and 2 bases respectively, with 12 bases between them. The CDR3 protein is CASSSTWRGNQPQHF. The CDR3 DNA sequence: TGTGCCAGCAGTTCCACCTGGCGGGGCAATCAGCCCCAGCATTTT.

This clone is a singleton in its sample. The chain uses TRBV7-9 and TRBJ1-5, with TRBD1 as a possible D gene (6 bases). V lost 3 bases to trimming and J lost 2 bases, with 11 bases between them. CDR1 is SEHNR and CDR2 is FQNEAQ in the germline V gene (reference sequence). The CDR3 has 15 residues. CDR3 nucleotide sequence: TGTGCCAGCAGCTTGAAGGGGGAAGGCAATCAGCCCCAGCATTTT. Translation gives CASSLKGEGNQPQHF.

J is TRBJ1-2 and V is TRBV5-1; 8 nucleotides line up with TRBD1. This CDR3 spans 13 amino acids. V shed 0 bases, J shed 8 bases, and the junction held 3 bases outside the gene matches. The V gene's germline CDR1 is SGHRS and CDR2 YFSETQ. This CDR3 reads CASSLATGEGYTF. CDR3 nucleotide sequence: TGCGCCAGCAGCTTGGCGACAGGGGAAGGCTACACCTTC.